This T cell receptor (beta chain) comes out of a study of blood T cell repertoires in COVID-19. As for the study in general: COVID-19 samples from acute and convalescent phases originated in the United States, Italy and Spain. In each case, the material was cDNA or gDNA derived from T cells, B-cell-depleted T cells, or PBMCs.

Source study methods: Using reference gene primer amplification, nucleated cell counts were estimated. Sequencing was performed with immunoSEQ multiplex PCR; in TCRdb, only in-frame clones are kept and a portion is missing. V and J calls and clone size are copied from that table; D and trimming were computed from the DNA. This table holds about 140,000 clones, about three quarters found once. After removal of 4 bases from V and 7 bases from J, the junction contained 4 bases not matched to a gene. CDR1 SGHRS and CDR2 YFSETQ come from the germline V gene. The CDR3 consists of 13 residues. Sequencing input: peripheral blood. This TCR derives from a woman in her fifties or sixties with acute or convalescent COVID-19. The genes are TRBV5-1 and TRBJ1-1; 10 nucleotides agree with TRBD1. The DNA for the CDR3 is TGCGCCAGCAGCAGGACAGGGGGAGTTGAAGCTTTCTTT. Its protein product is CASSRTGGVEAFF.